The clone carrying this TCR beta chain has a handful of counts. Antigen unknown. The data were taken from a study of T cell repertoires in cytomegalovirus infection. Turning to the study itself: The authors used CMV epitopes that were HLA-C-restricted (recently identified) and HLA-B-restricted (well studied). CMV infection together with matching HLA type was indicated by public TCR beta signatures. Study-wide results and limits: Dominating the ex vivo response were HLA-C-restricted CMV-specific TCR beta clonotypes.

This CDR3 contains 17 residues. The V gene's germline CDR1 is SGHVS and CDR2 FNYEAQ. The J segment lost 3 bases and the V segment lost 4 bases, leaving 8 bases of the junction unmatched. TCRdb processed the reads anew with MiXCR; each CDR3 protein has one entry. Here the sample spans 680,000 or so distinct CDR3 sequences, around a third being singletons. The material sequenced was cultured PBMCs, taken from culture after CMV antigen stimulation. This chain links TRBV7-6 with TRBJ2-7; TRBD2 agrees at 14 bases. This TCR came from a human donor in good health (CMV status not recorded). Some clones in this sample may be carry-over from other donors' samples. The CDR3, as DNA: TGTGCCAGCAGCTCCGGACTAGCGGGAGGCCCGTTCTACGAGCAGTACTTC. Translated: CASSSGLAGGPFYEQYF. The full variable domain, its missing parts supplied by reference TRBV7-6 and TRBJ2-7, is GAGVSQSPRYKVTKRGQDVALRCDPISGHVSLYWYRQALGQGPEFLTYFNYEAQQDKSGLPNDRFSAERPEGSISTLTIQRTEQRDSAMYRCASSSGLAGGPFYEQYFGPGTRLTVT.